A single sample gave rise to the 10 T cell receptor beta chains below, sequenced in a study of cytomegalovirus exposure and HLA in healthy donors. With 60 Vbeta and 13 Jbeta primers, the PCR was carried out. The protocol was immunoSEQ multiplex PCR, while the TCRdb copy is restricted to in-frame clones and leaves out a portion. The sample has more than 130,000 clones, about 80% seen once. Sequenced: PBMCs. The receptors derive from a male donor in good health and CMV-seronegative.

The chain carries TRBV7-2 and TRBJ1-1; TRBD1 aligns across 9 bases. The germline V gene encodes CDR1 SGHTA and CDR2 FQGNSA. V was pared by 5 bases and J by 0 bases, with 7 bases of the junction left unmatched. This CDR3 has 16 residues. Here the CDR3 reads CASSKRTGDMNTEAFF. Written as DNA, the CDR3 is TGTGCCAGCAGCAAACGGACAGGGGACATGAACACTGAAGCTTTCTTT.

V and J are TRBV18 and TRBJ1-2; D remains ambiguous. The CDR3 is 13 residues long. V lost 2 bases, J lost 6 bases, and 10 bases lay in between. Per germline, CDR1 KGHSH and CDR2 LQKENI. The CDR3 DNA reads as TGTGCCAGCTCACCAATGGACTTGAATGGCTACACCTTC. Translated, it gives CASSPMDLNGYTF.

The chain joins TRBV10-2 to TRBJ2-1, with 13 bases aligning to TRBD2. From germline, CDR1 is WSHSY and CDR2 SAAADI. V dropped 2 bases and J dropped 12; count of bases not matched to a gene: 4. The CDR3 contains 14 residues. CDR3 loop: CASSETSGGASQFF. CDR3 DNA sequence: TGCGCCAGCAGTGAGACTAGCGGGGGGGCGTCGCAGTTCTTC.

The chain joins TRBV5-4 to TRBJ1-1; no firm D call. The CDR3 has 14 residues. Germline V gives CDR1 SGHNT, CDR2 YYREEE (reference sequence). With 3 bases removed from V and 1 base from J, the gap between germline ends came to 10 bases. CDR3 loop: CASSSGKRNTEAFF. CDR3 in DNA: TGTGCCAGCAGCTCGGGGAAAAGGAACACTGAAGCTTTCTTT.

The CDR3 bases are TGTGCCAGCAGTGGTTCGGGTATCTATGGCTACACCTTC. It encodes CASSGSGIYGYTF. The J gene is TRBJ1-2, the V gene TRBV28; D remains ambiguous. V gave up 5 bases and J gave up 4 bases, with 11 bases separating them. CDR1 is MDHEN and CDR2 is SYDVKM in the germline V gene. This CDR3 comprises 13 residues.

The V and J genes are TRBV2 and TRBJ1-1, with D tentatively TRBD1 (6 bases). This CDR3 comprises 13 residues. V lost 7 bases and J 5 bases, leaving 14 bases between the germline ends. Looked up from germline, CDR1 is SNHLY and CDR2 is FYNNEI. CDR3 amino acids: CASTSTGTTEAFF. CDR3 nucleotide sequence: TGTGCCAGCACATCAACAGGGACAACTGAAGCTTTCTTT.

The CDR3 here is CASGGHMTYEQYF. The CDR3 bases are TGTGCCAGCGGGGGACATATGACCTACGAGCAGTACTTC. V is TRBV28 and J is TRBJ2-7; tentatively, D is TRBD1 (6 bases). The V end was cut by 8 bases, the J end by 2 bases, with 13 bases between. The CDR3 runs 13 residues. CDR1 and CDR2 from the germline V gene are MDHEN and SYDVKM. Together with reference TRBV28 and TRBJ2-7, the CDR3 gives the full variable domain: DVKVTQSSRYLVKRTGEKVFLECVQDMDHENMFWYRQDPGLGLRLIYFSYDVKMKEKGDIPEGYSVSREKKERFSLILESASTNQTSMYLCASGGHMTYEQYFGPGTRLTVT.

In its sample, this clone was seen a few times. This chain connects TRBV25-1 to TRBJ2-5; weak D call: TRBD2 (5 bases). Germline-derived CDR1 and CDR2 are MGHDK and SYGVNS. V was clipped by 0 bases and J by 4 bases, with 12 bases between them. The CDR3 extends over 15 amino acids. CDR3 protein: CASSEYSRGRETQYF. The CDR3 nucleotides are TGTGCCAGCAGTGAATATTCCCGGGGAAGAGAGACCCAGTACTTC.

The chain combines TRBV21-1 with TRBJ1-4; TRBD1 is taken as the D call from the table, unchecked against the DNA. TRBV21-1 is termed a pseudogene. The CDR3 is 14 residues long. The CDR3 DNA is TGTGCCAGCGGTAACAGGGGGCAAAATGAAAAACTGTTTTTT. Its protein is CASGNRGQNEKLFF.

The genes are TRBV25-1 and TRBJ2-7, with 12 bases aligning to TRBD1. V lost 2 bases and J lost 5; bases outside the gene matches: 7. CDR1 and CDR2 (germline): MGHDK, SYGVNS. CDR3 size: 16 residues. The CDR3, as DNA: TGTGCCAGCAGTGAACTCGCGGGACAGGGGGCCAACGAGCAGTACTTC. It translates to CASSELAGQGANEQYF.